Below are 7 T cell receptor beta chains sequenced from a single sample in a study of control samples from healthy donors and cancer patients. Assay used: immunoSEQ multiplex PCR; TCRdb lists only in-frame clones, some missing. The repertoire has some 90,000 clones, 70% to 90% of them found once; the top ten carry roughly 7.6%. The sequenced sample consisted of blood. Receptors were obtained from a woman in her sixties in good health.

The chain has TRBV27 and TRBJ2-2; a possible D gene is TRBD1 (5 bases). Germline CDR1 is MNHEY and CDR2 is SMNVEV (reference sequence). The CDR3 contains 16 residues. The V end lost 4 bases, the J end lost 4 bases, and 16 bases lay between the germline ends. The CDR3 DNA is TGTGCCAGCAGTTCCCCGATCAGGGTGGGCACCGGGGAGCTGTTTTTT. This translates into CASSSPIRVGTGELFF.

The chain combines TRBV7-9 with TRBJ1-1, with a possible D match to TRBD1 (6 bases). This CDR3 has 15 amino acids. Between the trimmed V and J ends, which lost 5 bases and 4 bases, there was a span of 17 bases. Germline V gene sequence: CDR1 SEHNR, CDR2 FQNEAQ (reference sequence). CDR3: CASSLEGVKGTEAFF. CDR3 DNA: TGTGCCAGCAGCCTAGAGGGGGTCAAGGGCACTGAAGCTTTCTTT.

This sequence joins TRBV6-1 and TRBJ2-1; either TRBD1 or TRBD2 may fit D (5 bases each). V shed 3 bases and J shed 10 bases, with 13 bases lying between them. CDR3 length: 13 residues. Germline-derived CDR1 and CDR2 are MNHNS and SASEGT. As DNA, the CDR3 is TGTGCCAGCAGTGACCGGGACCCTAGCGAGCAGTTCTTC. Protein product: CASSDRDPSEQFF.

This chain joins TRBV18 and TRBJ2-1; possible D gene TRBD1, 5 bases. Trimming took 0 bases from V and 5 from J, leaving 11 bases between them. This CDR3 spans 15 amino acids. Germline V lookup: CDR1 KGHSH, CDR2 LQKENI. CDR3 sequence: CASSPPGRVDNEQFF. In DNA form, the CDR3 reads TGTGCCAGCTCACCACCGGGCAGGGTGGACAATGAGCAGTTCTTC.

The chain carries TRBV28 and TRBJ2-1, with D tentatively TRBD1 or TRBD2 (5 bases each). V shed 8 bases and J shed 0 bases, with 11 bases lying between them. Germline-derived CDR1 and CDR2 are MDHEN and SYDVKM. The CDR3 covers 14 residues. CDR3 DNA: TGTGCCAGCGAGGGTGGGGGCTCCTACAATGAGCAGTTCTTC. Protein: CASEGGGSYNEQFF.

The CDR3 here is CASSEATGFGGYTF. Here the CDR3 DNA reads TGTGCCAGCAGTGAAGCGACAGGGTTCGGTGGCTACACCTTC. The V and J genes are TRBV6-4 and TRBJ1-2; TRBD1 aligns across 7 bases. CDR1 is MRHNA and CDR2 is SNTAGT in the germline V gene. The CDR3 extends over 14 amino acids. Losses at the gene ends were 3 bases for V and 7 bases for J; bases not matched to a gene: 8.

The V and J genes are TRBV5-1 and TRBJ2-7; 9 nucleotides match TRBD1. CDR1 and CDR2 from the germline V gene are SGHRS and YFSETQ. Trimming removed 4 bases from V and 4 bases from J; junction bases left unmatched: 15. The CDR3 is 17 amino acids. The CDR3 loop reads CASSALPPGQGSYEQYF. The DNA for the CDR3 is TGCGCCAGCAGCGCACTCCCCCCGGGACAGGGTTCGTACGAGCAGTACTTC.